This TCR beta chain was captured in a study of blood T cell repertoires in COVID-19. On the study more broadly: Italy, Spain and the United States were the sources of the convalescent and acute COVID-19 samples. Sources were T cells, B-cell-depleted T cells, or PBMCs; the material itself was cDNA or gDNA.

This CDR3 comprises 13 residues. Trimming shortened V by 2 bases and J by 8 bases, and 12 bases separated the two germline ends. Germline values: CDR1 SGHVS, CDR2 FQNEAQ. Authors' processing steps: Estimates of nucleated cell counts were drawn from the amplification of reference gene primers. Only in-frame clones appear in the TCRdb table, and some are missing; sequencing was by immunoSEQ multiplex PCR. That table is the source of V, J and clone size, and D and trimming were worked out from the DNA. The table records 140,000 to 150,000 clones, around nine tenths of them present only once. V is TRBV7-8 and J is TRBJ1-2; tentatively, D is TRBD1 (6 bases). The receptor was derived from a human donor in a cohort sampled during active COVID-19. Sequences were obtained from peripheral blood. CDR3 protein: CASSLYRAEGYTF. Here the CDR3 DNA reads TGTGCCAGCAGCTTATACAGGGCTGAAGGCTACACCTTC.